The 9 T cell receptor beta chains presented below share a single source sample, sequenced in a study of cytomegalovirus exposure and HLA in healthy donors. The PCR ran on 60 Vbeta and 13 Jbeta primers. Repertoires were generated with immunoSEQ multiplex PCR, while TCRdb's copy carries only in-frame clones and drops some. The specimen's table records about 100,000 clones. The source material was PBMCs. These receptors came from a man aged 50-60 years in good health and CMV-seronegative.

The chain recombines TRBV7-2 with TRBJ2-7; D is possibly TRBD2 (5 bases). The V gene lost 2 bases and the J gene lost 4 bases, with 15 bases spanning the gap. This CDR3 is built from 15 residues. CDR1 and CDR2 from the germline V gene are SGHTA and FQGNSA. The CDR3 nucleotides read TGTGCCAGCAGCTTAATTGGGCCCGGGAATTACGAGCAGTACTTC. Its protein is CASSLIGPGNYEQYF.

The gene calls are TRBV12-5 and TRBJ2-5; possible D gene TRBD2, 5 bases. CDR1 and CDR2 from the germline V gene are LGHNT and FRNRAP. V lost 1 base and J lost 5, with 11 bases in between. CDR3 size: 14 residues. In DNA form, the CDR3 reads TGTGCTAGTGGTTTGGCGGGGTTTGGTGAGACCCAGTACTTC. It specifies CASGLAGFGETQYF.

The rearrangement links TRBV4-3 to TRBJ1-2; tentative D call: TRBD1 (5 bases). V lost 1 base and J 8 bases, leaving 14 bases between the germline ends. CDR1 is LGHNA, CDR2 YSLEER, per germline. This CDR3 has 14 residues. The CDR3 sequence is CASSQAEQDLGYTF. The CDR3 bases are TGCGCCAGCAGCCAAGCGGAACAGGACCTGGGCTACACCTTC.

The chain links TRBV5-5 to TRBJ2-7, with 14 bases matching TRBD2. CDR3 length equals 16 residues. Looked up from germline, CDR1 is SGHKS and CDR2 is YYEKEE (reference sequence). The J segment lost 0 bases and the V segment lost 4 bases, leaving 3 bases of the junction unmatched. The CDR3 loop is CASSTGTSGGSYEQYF. CDR3 nucleotide sequence: TGTGCCAGCAGCACTGGGACTAGCGGGGGCTCCTACGAGCAGTACTTC.

V and J are TRBV7-9 and TRBJ2-6; the D gene is possibly TRBD1 (5 bases). This CDR3 has 17 residues. With 7 bases removed from V and 0 bases from J, the gap between germline ends came to 16 bases. From germline, CDR1 is SEHNR and CDR2 FQNEAQ (reference sequence). The CDR3 reads CASIPSPGNSGANVLTF. DNA of the CDR3: TGTGCCAGCATTCCCAGCCCAGGGAACTCTGGGGCCAACGTCCTGACTTTC. The full variable domain, in which reference TRBV7-9 and TRBJ2-6 provide the parts outside the CDR3, is DTGVSQNPRHKITKRGQNVTFRCDPISEHNRLYWYRQTLGQGPEFLTYFQNEAQLEKSRLLSDRFSAERPKGSFSTLEIQRTEQGDSAMYLCASIPSPGNSGANVLTFGAGSRLTVL.

The CDR3 nucleotides are TGTGCCAGCTCCCCCCGTCCCGGGAGCTCCTACAATGAGCAGTTCTTC. Its protein product is CASSPRPGSSYNEQFF. The chain links TRBV18 to TRBJ2-1; D possibly corresponds to TRBD2 (6 bases). The CDR3 loop spans 16 amino acids. Trimming removed 6 bases at V and 0 bases at J, with 15 bases between. The germline V gene encodes CDR1 KGHSH and CDR2 LQKENI.

The J gene is TRBJ1-1, the V gene TRBV5-1; D might be TRBD1 (6 bases). Trimming shortened V by 4 bases and J by 1 base, and 14 bases separated the two germline ends. Germline V gives CDR1 SGHRS, CDR2 YFSETQ. The CDR3 is 15 residues long. This CDR3 reads CASSPREGGNTEAFF. CDR3 bases: TGCGCCAGCAGCCCTCGGGAGGGGGGGAACACTGAAGCTTTCTTT.

This sequence joins TRBV7-2 and TRBJ2-1; 11 bases align to TRBD2. Trimming took 9 bases from V and 6 from J; bases not matched to a gene: 7. The CDR3 extends over 14 amino acids. Per germline, CDR1 SGHTA and CDR2 FQGNSA. CDR3 nucleotide sequence: TGTGCCAGTACCGGGACTAGCGGAGCCAATGAGCAGTTCTTC. Its translation: CASTGTSGANEQFF.

The V and J genes are TRBV5-1 and TRBJ1-2, with D perhaps matching TRBD1 (5 bases). Trimming left V 0 bases short and J 7 bases short, with 13 bases between. The CDR3 runs to 14 residues. Looked up from germline, CDR1 is SGHRS and CDR2 is YFSETQ. This CDR3 reads CASSLDPGSPGYTF. Written as DNA, the CDR3 is TGCGCCAGCAGCTTGGATCCAGGGTCCCCTGGCTACACCTTC.